This TCR beta chain was identified during a study of control samples from healthy donors and cancer patients. V gave up 3 bases and J gave up 2 bases, with 8 bases separating them. This CDR3 spans 13 amino acids. CDR1 and CDR2 from the germline V gene are KGHSH and LQKENI. Only in-frame clones appear in the TCRdb table, and some are missing; sequencing was by immunoSEQ multiplex PCR. This sample has around 170,000 clones, with about 92% found just once. The receptor was isolated from a man between 25 and 39 years old in good health. The J gene is TRBJ2-7, the V gene TRBV18; either TRBD1 or TRBD2 may supply D (5 bases each). Sample: blood. In DNA form, the CDR3 reads TGTGCCAGCTCACCGAGGGACCCCTACGAGCAGTACTTC. Protein product: CASSPRDPYEQYF.